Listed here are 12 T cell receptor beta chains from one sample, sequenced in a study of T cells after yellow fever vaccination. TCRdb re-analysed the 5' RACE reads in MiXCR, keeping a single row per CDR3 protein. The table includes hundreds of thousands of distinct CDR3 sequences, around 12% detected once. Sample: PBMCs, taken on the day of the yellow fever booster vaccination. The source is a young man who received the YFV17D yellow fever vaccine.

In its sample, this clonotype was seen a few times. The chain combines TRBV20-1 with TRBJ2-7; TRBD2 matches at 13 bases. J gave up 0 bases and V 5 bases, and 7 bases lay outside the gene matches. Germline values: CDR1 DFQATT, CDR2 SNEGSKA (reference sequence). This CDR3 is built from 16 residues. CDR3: CSALTSGRKSSYEQYF. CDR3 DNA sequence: TGCAGTGCTCTGACTAGCGGGAGGAAGAGCTCCTACGAGCAGTACTTC.

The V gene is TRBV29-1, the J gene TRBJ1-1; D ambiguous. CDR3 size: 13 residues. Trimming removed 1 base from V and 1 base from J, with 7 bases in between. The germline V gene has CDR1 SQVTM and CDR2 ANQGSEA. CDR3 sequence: CSVEVHPNTEAFF. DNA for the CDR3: TGCAGCGTTGAAGTACACCCGAACACTGAAGCTTTCTTT. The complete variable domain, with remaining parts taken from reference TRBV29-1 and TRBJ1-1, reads SAVISQKPSRDICQRGTSLTIQCQVDSQVTMMFWYRQQPGQSLTLIATANQGSEATYESGFVIDKFPISRPNLTFSTLTVSNMSPEDSSIYLCSVEVHPNTEAFFGQGTRLTVV.

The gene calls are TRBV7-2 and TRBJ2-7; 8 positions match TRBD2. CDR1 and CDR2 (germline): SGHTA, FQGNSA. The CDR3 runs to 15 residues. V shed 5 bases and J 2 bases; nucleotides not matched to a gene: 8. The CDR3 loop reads CASSQRAGGPYEQYF. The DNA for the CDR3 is TGTGCCAGCAGCCAAAGGGCGGGAGGCCCCTACGAGCAGTACTTC.

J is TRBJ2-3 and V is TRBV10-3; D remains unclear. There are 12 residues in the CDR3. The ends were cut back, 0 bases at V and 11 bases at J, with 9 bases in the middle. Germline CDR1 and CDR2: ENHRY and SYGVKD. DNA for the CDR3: TGTGCCATCAGTGAGTCGAGATGGGGGCAGTATTTT. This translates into CAISESRWGQYF.

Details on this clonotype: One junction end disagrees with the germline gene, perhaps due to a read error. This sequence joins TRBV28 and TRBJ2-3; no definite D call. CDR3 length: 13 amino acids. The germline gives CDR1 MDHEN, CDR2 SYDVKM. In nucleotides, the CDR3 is TGTGCCAGCAGTTTAACCTCCTCGTCGTTTTGGGTTTTT. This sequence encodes CASSLTSSSFWVF.

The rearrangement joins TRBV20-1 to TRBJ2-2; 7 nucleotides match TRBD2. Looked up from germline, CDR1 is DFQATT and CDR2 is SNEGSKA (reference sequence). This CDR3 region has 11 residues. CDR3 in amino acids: CRDREVGELFF. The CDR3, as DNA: TGCAGAGATCGGGAGGTCGGGGAGCTGTTTTTT.

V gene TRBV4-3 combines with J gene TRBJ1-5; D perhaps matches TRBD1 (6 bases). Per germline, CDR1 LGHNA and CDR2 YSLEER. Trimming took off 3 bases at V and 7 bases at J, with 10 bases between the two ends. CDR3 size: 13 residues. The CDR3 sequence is CASSQYREQPQHF. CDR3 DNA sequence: TGCGCCAGCAGCCAGTACAGGGAACAGCCCCAGCATTTT.

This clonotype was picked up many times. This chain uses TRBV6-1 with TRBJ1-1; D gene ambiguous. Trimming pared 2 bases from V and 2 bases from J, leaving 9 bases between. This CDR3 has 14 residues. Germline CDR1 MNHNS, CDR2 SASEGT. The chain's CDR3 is CASSELGTNTEAFF. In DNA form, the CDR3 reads TGTGCCAGCAGTGAACTCGGCACTAACACTGAAGCTTTCTTT.

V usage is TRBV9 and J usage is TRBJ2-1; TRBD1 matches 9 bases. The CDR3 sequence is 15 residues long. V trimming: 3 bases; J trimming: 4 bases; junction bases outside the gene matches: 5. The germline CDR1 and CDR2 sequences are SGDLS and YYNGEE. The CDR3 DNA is TGTGCCAGCAGCGCAGTCGGGACAGGGTACAATGAGCAGTTCTTC. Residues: CASSAVGTGYNEQFF. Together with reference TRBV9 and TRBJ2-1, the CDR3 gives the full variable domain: DSGVTQTPKHLITATGQRVTLRCSPRSGDLSVYWYQQSLDQGLQFLIQYYNGEERAKGNILERFSAQQFPDLHSELNLSSLELGDSALYFCASSAVGTGYNEQFFGPGTRLTVL.

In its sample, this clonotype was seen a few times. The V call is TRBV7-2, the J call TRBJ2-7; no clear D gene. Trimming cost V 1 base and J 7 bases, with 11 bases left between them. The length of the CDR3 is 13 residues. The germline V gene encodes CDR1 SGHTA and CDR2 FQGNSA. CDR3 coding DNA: TGTGCCAGCAGCTTAGGGCAGAGAAGTGAGCAGTACTTC. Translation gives CASSLGQRSEQYF.

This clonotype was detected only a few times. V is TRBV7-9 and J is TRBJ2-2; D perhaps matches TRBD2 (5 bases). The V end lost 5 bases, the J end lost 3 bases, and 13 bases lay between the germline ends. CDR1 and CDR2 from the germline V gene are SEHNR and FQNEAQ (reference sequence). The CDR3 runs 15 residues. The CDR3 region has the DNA TGTGCCAGCAGCCGTCGAGGGCGGGACACCGGGGAGCTGTTTTTT. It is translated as CASSRRGRDTGELFF.

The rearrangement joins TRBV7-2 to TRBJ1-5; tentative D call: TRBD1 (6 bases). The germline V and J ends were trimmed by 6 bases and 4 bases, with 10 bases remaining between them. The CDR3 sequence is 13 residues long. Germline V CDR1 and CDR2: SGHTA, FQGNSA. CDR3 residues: CASRPGQNQPQHF. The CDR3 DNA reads TGTGCCAGCAGGCCAGGACAGAATCAGCCCCAGCATTTT.